This TCR beta chain was captured by sequencing in a study of shared clonotypes between healthy human individuals. Unmatched junction bases numbered 13, after V lost 3 bases and J lost 2 bases. Germline CDR1 and CDR2: MDHEN and SYDVKM. CDR3 length equals 18 residues. At a deep level, the assay was run. The repertoire was sequenced with immunoSEQ multiplex PCR; TCRdb's copy has only in-frame clones and lacks some. The sample records some 680,000 clones, around three quarters being singletons. Researchers partitioned CD4+ cells into CD45RA+ naive and CD45RA-negative memory subsets. The sequenced sample consisted of memory CD4+ T cells sorted from blood. Subset denoted: CD45RA-negative fraction. The chain employs TRBV28 and TRBJ1-5, with 7 bases matching TRBD1. The source is a woman aged 25-40 years in good health. CDR3 coding DNA: TGTGCCAGCAGTTTTATAGGGCCAGGGACAGTTGGCAATCAGCCCCAGCATTTT. This codes for CASSFIGPGTVGNQPQHF.